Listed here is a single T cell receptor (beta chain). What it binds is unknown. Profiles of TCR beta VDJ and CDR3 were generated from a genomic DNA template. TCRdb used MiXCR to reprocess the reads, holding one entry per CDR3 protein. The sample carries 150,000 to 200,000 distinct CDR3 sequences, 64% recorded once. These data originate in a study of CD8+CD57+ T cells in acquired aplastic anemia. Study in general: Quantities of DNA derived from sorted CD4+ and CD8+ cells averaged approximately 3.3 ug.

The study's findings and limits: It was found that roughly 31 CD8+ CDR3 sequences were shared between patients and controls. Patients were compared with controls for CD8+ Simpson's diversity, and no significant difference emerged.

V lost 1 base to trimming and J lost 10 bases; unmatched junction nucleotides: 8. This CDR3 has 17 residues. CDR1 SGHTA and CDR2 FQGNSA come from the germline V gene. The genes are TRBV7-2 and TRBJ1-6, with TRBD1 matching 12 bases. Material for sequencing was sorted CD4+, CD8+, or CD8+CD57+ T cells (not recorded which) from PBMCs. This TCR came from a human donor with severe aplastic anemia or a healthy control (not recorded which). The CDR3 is CASSLVIWDRGRSPLHF. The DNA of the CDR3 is TGTGCCAGCAGCTTAGTAATCTGGGACAGGGGGCGGTCACCCCTCCACTTT. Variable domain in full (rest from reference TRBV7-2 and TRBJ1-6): GAGVSQSPSNKVTEKGKDVELRCDPISGHTALYWYRQSLGQGLEFLIYFQGNSAPDKSGLPSDRFSAERTGGSVSTLTIQRTQQEDSAVYLCASSLVIWDRGRSPLHFGNGTRLTVT.